The text below deals with one TCR beta chain. Its antigen is currently unknown. With random hexamers, reverse transcription was performed on roughly 0.5 to 1 ug of RNA. immunoSEQ multiplex PCR amplified TCR beta CDR3 across 54 Vbeta, 13 Jbeta. Each CDR3 protein is one row after TCRdb ran MiXCR on the immunoSEQ multiplex PCR reads. The sample lists over 150,000 distinct CDR3 sequences; around 94% were seen once. The source of the sample is a study of CD8 T cells in Susac syndrome. Study results and caveats: Clonal expansion was not observed in the Susac syndrome CD4+ T cell repertoires.

TCR beta was sequenced from blood CD8+ and CD4+ T cells. The V and J ends lost 4 bases and 0 bases respectively, with 18 bases between them. This CDR3 has 18 residues. Germline V gene data show CDR1 as SGHTA and CDR2 as FQGNSA. The sequence was collected from a human donor with Susac syndrome. The sample consisted of CD4+ T cells from PBMCs. The V gene is TRBV7-2, the J gene TRBJ2-2; D gene unclear. CDR3 region: CASSYRPISGANTGELFF. For the CDR3, the DNA is TGTGCCAGCAGCTACCGACCCATCTCCGGCGCGAACACCGGGGAGCTGTTTTTT.